This is a list of T cell receptor beta chains from one sample in a study of blood T cell repertoires in COVID-19. TCRdb's table, derived via immunoSEQ multiplex PCR, lists solely in-frame clones and lacks some. The sample holds under 300,000 clones; around 89% are singletons and the top ten take around 10%. Sample: PBMCs or T cells enriched from blood (not recorded which). The receptors were gathered from a middle-aged man who had recovered from COVID-19. The CDR3 runs from the conserved cysteine through the conserved F or W.

TRBJ1-5 | TRBV5-6 | CASSLQGFDQPQHF
TRBJ1-3 | TRBV7-3 | CASSPGDGNTIYF
TRBJ2-1 | TRBV5-1 | CASSLEGQAYNEQFF
TRBJ1-2 | TRBV6-5 | CASSSPGRGYGYTF
TRBJ2-7 | TRBV10-3 | CAIGDRSYEQYF
TRBJ1-2 | TRBV29-1 | CSVGGTGNYGYTF
TRBJ2-5 | TRBV18 | CASSPRLDETQYF
TRBJ2-7 | TRBV7-9 | CASSLVTRGGSYEQYF
TRBJ1-6 | TRBV27 | CASSSGYMNSPLHF
TRBJ2-5 | TRBV5-8 | CASSPWVRADHQETQYF
TRBJ2-1 | TRBV5-1 | CASSLSGSSYNEQFF
TRBJ2-7 | TRBV7-9 | CASRSLSYEQYF
TRBJ2-7 | TRBV12-3/TRBV12-4 | CASRTGSVQYF
TRBJ1-2 | TRBV11-2 | CASSLDGANYGYTF
TRBJ1-1 | TRBV7-2 | CASSLTPVPGNTEAFF
TRBJ2-1 | TRBV7-3 | CASSLRPAERGYNEQFF
TRBJ1-6 | TRBV5-1 | CASSLAGYSPLHF
TRBJ2-7 | TRBV4-1 | CASSQDIGYEQYF
TRBJ1-3 | TRBV19 | CASTEVSGNTIYF
TRBJ2-7 | TRBV6-5 | CASSYGTGGYEQYF
TRBJ1-5 | TRBV18 | CASSPRQGAPHNQPQHF
TRBJ1-4 | TRBV11-2 | CASSLERERGNEKLFF
TRBJ2-1 | TRBV4-2 | CASSLTSGTTYNEQFF
TRBJ2-1 | TRBV27 | CASSLVYPGETYNEQFF
TRBJ1-2 | TRBV28 | CASSGSQKTYGYTF
TRBJ2-3 | TRBV4-1 | CASSQDLLGAGGTQYF
TRBJ1-3 | TRBV9 | CASSDRAKGNTIYF
TRBJ2-3 | TRBV5-1 | CASSLALLAGLTDTQYF
TRBJ1-1 | TRBV9 | CASSVGGFWDTEAFF
TRBJ2-6 | TRBV4-2 | CASSQEAGSGANVLTF
TRBJ2-7 | TRBV5-1 | CASSLLQGAYEQYF
TRBJ2-5 | TRBV11-2 | CASSPARLTETQYF
TRBJ2-5 | TRBV11-3 | CASSLDRASETQYF
TRBJ1-4 | TRBV28 | CATKAGRYEKLFF
TRBJ2-1 | TRBV6-1 | CASSDPGLGYYNEQFF
TRBJ2-7 | TRBV19 | CASSTGDEQYF
TRBJ1-3 | TRBV6-1 | CASSEFQGNTIYF